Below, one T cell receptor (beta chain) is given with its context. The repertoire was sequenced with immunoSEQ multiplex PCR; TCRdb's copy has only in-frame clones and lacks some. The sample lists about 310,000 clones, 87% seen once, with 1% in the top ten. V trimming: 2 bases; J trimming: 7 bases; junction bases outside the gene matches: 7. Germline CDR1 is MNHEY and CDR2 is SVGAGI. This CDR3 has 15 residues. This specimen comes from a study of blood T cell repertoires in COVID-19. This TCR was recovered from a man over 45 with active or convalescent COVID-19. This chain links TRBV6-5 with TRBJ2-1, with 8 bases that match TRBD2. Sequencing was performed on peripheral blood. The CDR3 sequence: CASSYGGIAGNEQFF. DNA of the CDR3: TGTGCCAGCAGTTACGGAGGGATAGCGGGGAATGAGCAGTTCTTC.